Listed below are T cell receptor beta chains from one sample, sequenced in a study of blood T cell repertoires in COVID-19. Sequenced by immunoSEQ multiplex PCR; TCRdb stores in-frame clones only, minus some. The profile shows under 250,000 clones, roughly 83% of them singletons. Sequenced input: peripheral blood. The receptors stem from a man aged 40-49 years with acute or convalescent COVID-19. Each CDR3 is given with its conserved first and last residue. Some rows have no size entry. The others give once, few or many, or a class for an expanded clone.

V gene,clone size,J gene,CDR3 protein
TRBV6-5,NA,TRBJ1-2,CASSYSKGAPGGYTF
TRBV5-6,NA,TRBJ2-1,CASSLAGTGEQFF
TRBV5-1,NA,TRBJ2-5,CASSLQQETQYF
TRBV16,NA,TRBJ2-2,CASSQSGRPNTGELFF
TRBV27,NA,TRBJ2-5,CASRRQGGETQYF
TRBV12-3/TRBV12-4,once,TRBJ1-1,CASSLRRGVGAFF
TRBV5-1,NA,TRBJ2-7,CASSGGQASYEQYF
TRBV7-9,NA,TRBJ2-7,CASSLLNRGRDEQYF
TRBV13,NA,TRBJ2-3,CARSWGGQGTTDTQYF
TRBV7-9,NA,TRBJ1-2,CASSSRGLNGYTF
TRBV29-1,NA,TRBJ2-1,CSVFGLAGENEQFF
TRBV24-1,NA,TRBJ2-5,CATSDNGRGGTQYF
TRBV19,few,TRBJ1-4,CASSPRDRPNEKLFF
TRBV19,NA,TRBJ2-7,CASSLEGVREQYF
TRBV7-8,NA,TRBJ2-5,CASSLPRDRETQYF
TRBV30,few,TRBJ1-4,CAFEQGAINEKLFF
TRBV29-1,NA,TRBJ2-5,CSVDGPGQLYQETQYF
TRBV11-2,NA,TRBJ2-1,CASSLALGDYNEQFF
TRBV6-4,NA,TRBJ1-2,CASSVGQGAANGYTF
TRBV4-2,NA,TRBJ2-5,CASSQDHPAGGDGETQYF
TRBV10-1,NA,TRBJ1-1,CASSVGQENTEAFF
TRBV10-3,NA,TRBJ2-7,CAIRDRGRTYEQYF
TRBV10-3,NA,TRBJ2-7,CAISEFLGQAAPYEQYF
TRBV3-1/TRBV3-2,NA,TRBJ1-1,CASSQVGGPTEAFF
TRBV28,NA,TRBJ1-5,CASKMGQEYSNQPQHF
TRBV5-1,NA,TRBJ2-7,CASSLTPTYYEQYF
TRBV5-1,once,TRBJ1-1,CASSLFLGTGGTEAFF
TRBV10-2,NA,TRBJ2-1,CASRDLTLSGNEQFF
TRBV11-3,NA,TRBJ2-7,CASSFSGAYEQYF
TRBV9,NA,TRBJ1-1,CASSANIRGRTEAFF
TRBV10-3,NA,TRBJ1-1,CAISEFEYTEAFF
TRBV29-1,NA,TRBJ2-6,CSVVPQLSLGAGANVLTF
TRBV10-3,NA,TRBJ1-5,CAIRRQGDQPQHF
TRBV4-3,NA,TRBJ2-7,CASSQEGGGLYEQYF
TRBV5-1,NA,TRBJ2-1,CASSQGGVYNEQFF
TRBV11-3,NA,TRBJ2-2,CASSAPSGSTGELFF
TRBV24-1,NA,TRBJ2-3,CATSQSHTDTQYF
TRBV19,NA,TRBJ1-6,CATTANSPLHF
TRBV5-6,NA,TRBJ1-3,CASSLGETIYF
TRBV21-1,once,TRBJ1-5,CAGPWGYRPQHF
TRBV21-1,NA,TRBJ1-4,CASSKDAGPGRVKKLFF
TRBV19,NA,TRBJ1-3,CASSQGGRGNTIYF
TRBV18,NA,TRBJ1-4,CASSPPDGRAEKLFF
TRBV10-1,NA,TRBJ2-2,CASSLAAAGELFF